The sequence of this T cell receptor beta chain was determined in a study of cytomegalovirus exposure and HLA in healthy donors. Looked up from germline, CDR1 is LNHDA and CDR2 is SQIVND (reference sequence). J was trimmed by 13 bases and V by 5 bases; bases with no gene match: 7. This CDR3 spans 14 amino acids. It was with 60 Vbeta and 13 Jbeta primers that the PCR ran. Data came from immunoSEQ multiplex PCR; TCRdb stores just in-frame clones and leaves some out. Of some 170,000 clones in the sample, roughly four fifths were seen once. Input material: PBMCs. The sequence came from a man aged 50 or older in good health and CMV-seropositive. This chain uses TRBV19 with TRBJ1-6, with TRBD1 matching 11 bases. The CDR3 loop reads CASSGGQGEFPLHF. Written as DNA, the CDR3 is TGTGCCAGTAGTGGGGGACAGGGGGAGTTTCCCCTCCACTTT.